Each of the 9 T cell receptor beta chains below was sequenced from the same sample in a study of blood T cell repertoires in COVID-19. The table came from immunoSEQ multiplex PCR; TCRdb's copy has only in-frame clones and leaves some out. Of around 430,000 clones detected, about 91% appear once; the ten largest clones hold around 12%. The source material was peripheral blood. The receptor source for this set is a woman aged 50 to 65 with COVID-19, enrolled during active disease.

V usage is TRBV5-1 and J usage is TRBJ2-6, with no clear D. The CDR3 totals 15 residues. The V gene lost 5 bases and the J gene lost 4 bases, with 13 bases spanning the gap. Germline CDR1 reads SGHRS; CDR2 reads YFSETQ. Here the CDR3 DNA reads TGCGCCAGCAGTTCTACAGTTCAGGGGGCCAACGTCCTGACTTTC. This sequence encodes CASSSTVQGANVLTF.

V gene TRBV7-3 combines with J gene TRBJ2-3; D perhaps matches TRBD1 (6 bases). The CDR3 sequence is 16 residues long. Germline assignment: CDR1 SGHTA and CDR2 FQGTGA. Trimming took 5 bases from V and 4 from J, leaving 19 bases between them. The CDR3 spells CASSPTRQVRADTQYF. CDR3 nucleotides: TGTGCCAGCAGCCCCACCCGACAGGTGAGGGCAGATACGCAGTATTTT.

The rearrangement links TRBV2 to TRBJ1-1; the D gene is possibly TRBD1 (5 bases). This CDR3 spans 14 amino acids. V lost 5 bases and J lost 6, with 16 bases in between. Germline V gene sequence: CDR1 SNHLY, CDR2 FYNNEI. The CDR3 loop is CASSPGKTQPEAFF. CDR3 bases: TGTGCCAGCAGTCCAGGGAAGACCCAGCCTGAAGCTTTCTTT.

The table lists this clone with a count of one. The V call is TRBV4-1, the J call TRBJ2-1; possibly TRBD2 for D (7 bases). The CDR3 spans 15 residues. Germline CDR1 and CDR2: MGHRA and YSYEKL. Trimming removed 0 bases at V and 8 bases at J, with 14 bases between. In nucleotides, the CDR3 is TGCGCCAGCAGCCAAGAAGGGGGGGCCATCGATGAGCAGTTCTTC. Protein product: CASSQEGGAIDEQFF.

Only one count was recorded for this clone. The chain couples TRBV5-4 to TRBJ2-3, with 8 bases aligning to TRBD2. The CDR3 sequence is 15 residues long. CDR1 is SGHNT and CDR2 is YYREEE in the germline V gene (reference sequence). The junction had 4 bases not matched to a gene; V was cut back by 3 bases and J by 1 base. For the CDR3, the DNA is TGTGCCAGCAGCTCCACTAGCGGAGGCACAGATACGCAGTATTTT. As protein: CASSSTSGGTDTQYF.

Of note for this clone: Other DNA sequences in this sample translate to the same CDR3. The chain carries TRBV5-1 and TRBJ1-4; D unclear. The length of the CDR3 is 14 residues. Germline lookup yields CDR1 SGHRS and CDR2 YFSETQ. Between the trimmed V and J ends, which lost 2 bases and 0 bases, there was a span of 5 bases. For the CDR3, the DNA is TGCGCCAGCAGCTTAGCTGCAACTAATGAAAAACTGTTTTTT. Protein product: CASSLAATNEKLFF.

The chain recombines TRBV2 with TRBJ2-7, with 7 bases that match TRBD2. V shed 7 bases and J 5 bases; nucleotides not matched to a gene: 11. Germline values: CDR1 SNHLY, CDR2 FYNNEI. This CDR3 region has 14 residues. The chain's CDR3 is CASILASGRNEQYF. The CDR3, as DNA: TGTGCCAGCATTCTGGCTAGCGGTAGGAACGAGCAGTACTTC.

The chain is built from TRBV5-4 and TRBJ1-2, with no clear D. Trimming took off 2 bases at V and 5 bases at J, with 16 bases between the two ends. Germline CDR1 SGHNT, CDR2 YYREEE (reference sequence). This CDR3 has 15 amino acids. CDR3 sequence reads: CASSLPAAGGYGYTF. The CDR3 DNA sequence: TGTGCCAGCAGCTTACCCGCGGCGGGAGGGTATGGCTACACCTTC.

The rearrangement joins TRBV27 to TRBJ2-1, with 7 bases matching TRBD1. This CDR3 contains 17 residues. The germline V gene encodes CDR1 MNHEY and CDR2 SMNVEV (reference sequence). Trimming at V came to 0 bases and at J to 7 bases, leaving 12 bases not matched to a gene. The CDR3 sequence: CASSLSFGQGVYNEQFF. Written as DNA, the CDR3 is TGTGCCAGCAGTTTATCCTTCGGGCAGGGGGTGTATAATGAGCAGTTCTTC.